Following are 14 T cell receptor beta chains from one sample sequenced in a study of monozygotic twins with inflammatory bowel disease. TCRdb processed the 5' RACE reads again and assigns one entry to each CDR3 protein, with no DNA. The table for this sample gives approximately 200,000 distinct CDR3 sequences. The sample taken for sequencing was blood. All receptors come from a human donor with ulcerative colitis or Crohn's disease, or a healthy co-twin of an affected twin (not recorded which).

The genes are TRBV20-1 and TRBJ2-1; as DNA is missing, the TRBD2 call by TCRdb cannot be tested. This CDR3 has 21 amino acids. Germline loops: CDR1 DFQATT, CDR2 SNEGSKA (reference sequence). The CDR3 here is CSARLHFPGLAGTASYNEQFF.

The J gene is TRBJ2-2, the V gene TRBV27; TCRdb outputs TRBD2, but without DNA this stays unchecked. This CDR3 contains 15 residues. Germline-derived CDR1 and CDR2 are MNHEY and SMNVEV (reference sequence). CDR3 sequence reads: CASSPRTTHTGELFF.

This chain connects TRBV19 to TRBJ2-2; absent DNA, TCRdb's TRBD2 call cannot be checked. Germline V gene data show CDR1 as LNHDA and CDR2 as SQIVND (reference sequence). The CDR3 has 16 residues. The CDR3 protein is CASKVLAGANTGELFF.

V usage is TRBV4-2 and J usage is TRBJ1-1; checking the TCRdb D call of TRBD1 is not possible without DNA. This CDR3 is built from 15 residues. Looked up from germline, CDR1 is LGHNA and CDR2 is YNFKEQ. CDR3 in amino acids: CASSQEAGKDTEAFF.

This sequence joins TRBV5-6 and TRBJ2-4; TCRdb outputs TRBD1, but without DNA this stays unchecked. CDR1 and CDR2 from the germline V gene are SGHDT and YYEEEE. There are 15 residues in the CDR3. This CDR3 reads CASSHPGKAKNIQYF.

The chain is built from TRBV18 and TRBJ2-7; the D gene TCRdb calls, TRBD1, cannot be checked with no DNA. Germline V gives CDR1 KGHSH, CDR2 LQKENI. The CDR3 consists of 18 residues. The chain's CDR3 is CASSPRKPLGHFSYEQYF.

This chain connects TRBV15 to TRBJ2-7; TCRdb's D gene call, TRBD2, goes unchecked for lack of DNA. Germline V lookup: CDR1 LNHNV, CDR2 YYDKDF (reference sequence). The CDR3 runs 15 residues. CDR3: CATSRDLAVTYEQYF.

The chain couples TRBV28 to TRBJ2-3. The CDR3 length is 12 residues. Germline assignment: CDR1 MDHEN and CDR2 SYDVKM. The CDR3 protein is CATGTSADTQYF. Filled out from reference TRBV28 and TRBJ2-3, the complete variable domain reads DVKVTQSSRYLVKRTGEKVFLECVQDMDHENMFWYRQDPGLGLRLIYFSYDVKMKEKGDIPEGYSVSREKKERFSLILESASTNQTSMYLCATGTSADTQYFGPGTRLTVL.

This chain uses TRBV28 with TRBJ1-2; TCRdb lists TRBD1, though no DNA is available to test this call. Germline V gene sequence: CDR1 MDHEN, CDR2 SYDVKM. The CDR3 is 13 residues long. CDR3 loop: CASSRAGHLGYTF.

The V call is TRBV30, the J call TRBJ1-2; the D call from TCRdb, TRBD1, cannot be confirmed without DNA. This CDR3 spans 14 amino acids. CDR1 and CDR2 from the germline V gene are GTSNPN and SVGIG (reference sequence). CDR3 region: CAWSVIAGADGYTF.

The chain joins TRBV7-2 to TRBJ2-1; the D call of TRBD2 rests on TCRdb alone, since no DNA is present to check it. CDR1 SGHTA and CDR2 FQGNSA come from the germline V gene. The CDR3 covers 16 residues. The CDR3 protein is CASSLRREALYNEQFF.

The chain uses TRBV7-7 and TRBJ2-1. From germline, CDR1 is SSHAT and CDR2 FNYEAQ (reference sequence). The CDR3 runs to 14 residues. CDR3 amino acids: CASSPAARPNEQFF.

The chain links TRBV30 to TRBJ2-1; TCRdb lists TRBD1, though no DNA is available to test this call. CDR1 is GTSNPN, CDR2 SVGIG, per germline (reference sequence). This CDR3 is built from 14 residues. This CDR3 reads CAWSVGGGRDEQFF.

The chain recombines TRBV12-3 or TRBV12-4 with TRBJ1-5. The CDR3 extends over 15 amino acids. The CDR3 sequence is CASSLEGIGYQPQHF.